The present entry profiles one T cell receptor (beta chain) with its context. In the original processing: Estimated nucleated cell counts came from reference gene primer amplification. The repertoire was sequenced with immunoSEQ multiplex PCR; TCRdb's copy has only in-frame clones and lacks some. The V and J calls and clone size were taken over from that table, and D and trimming were inferred from the DNA. The data show around 260,000 clones, just over 90% seen once. The V gene's germline CDR1 is SGHKS and CDR2 YYEKEE (reference sequence). CDR3 length equals 16 residues. V dropped 1 base and J dropped 5; count of bases not matched to a gene: 9. The data are from a study of blood T cell repertoires in COVID-19. On the study more broadly: Donors in the United States, Italy and Spain gave samples during acute or convalescent COVID-19.

Followed longitudinally, the Seattle patients had been enrolled during active infection. The sequence derives from a woman in her 30s with COVID-19, enrolled during active disease. Sequencing used peripheral blood. The chain links TRBV5-5 to TRBJ2-1, with 7 bases matching TRBD2. In DNA form, the CDR3 reads TGTGCCAGCAGCTTGCTTCCGGGGGAGGGCCACAATGAGCAGTTCTTC. Its protein product is CASSLLPGEGHNEQFF. Using reference TRBV5-5 and TRBJ2-1 for the parts outside the CDR3, the full variable domain is DAGVTQSPTHLIKTRGQQVTLRCSPISGHKSVSWYQQVLGQGPQFIFQYYEKEERGRGNFPDRFSARQFPNYSSELNVNALLLGDSALYLCASSLLPGEGHNEQFFGPGTRLTVL.